This entry describes one TCR beta chain. This clonotype occurred a few times. Its cognate antigen has yet to be identified. No base-level quality is on record; no much larger clone is a single base apart. After removal of 2 bases from V and 0 bases from J, the junction retains 2 bases not matched to a gene. Measured from the cysteine to the phenylalanine, the CDR3 is 17 residues long. Of all the DNA, just the CDR3 is kept, 51 bases in frame from base 1. The CDR1 and CDR2 encoded by the germline V gene are LGHNA and YSLEER. This sample is drawn from a study of T-cell reconstitution after alpha-beta-depleted transplantation in children (TCRdb year 2016). Regarding the study in general: The study quantitatively tracked T-cell immune reconstitution after TCRalphabeta/CD19-depleted allogeneic hematopoietic cell transplantation in children using TCR repertoire profiling.

What the research found in general, with its limitations: Over the following months the frequencies of hyperexpanded clones went down, and after one year T-cell counts and TCRbeta diversity were mostly credited to newly produced T cells. Apparently early alphabetaT-cell count recovery about two months after transplant reportedly relied on only several hundred rapidly expanded clones derived from non-depleted graft cells. In some patients, the high TCRbeta diversity seen at day 60 was put down to recipient T cells and intrathymic progenitors that had survived conditioning.

The library was prepared using PCR. Sequencing relied on an Illumina HiSeq 2500. TCR library preparation used molecular barcoding, with unique molecular identifiers applied to normalize quantification of the TCRbeta repertoire. The public reads were quality trimmed at Q25 with fastp and then assembled into clones with MiXCR by TCRdb, keeping productive beta chains. Every distinct CDR3 protein forms one entry, paired with its most common genes and DNA. Across this sample there are fewer than 550,000 distinct CDR3 sequences, with over 10% seen only once. The ten biggest clones cover around 13% of the sample. This sample's treatment or condition label indicates: allogeneic hematopoietic cell transplantation with graft depleted of TCRalphabeta T cells and CD19 B cells. The children who served as transplant recipients had been given grafts of TCRalphabeta/CD19-depleted allogeneic hematopoietic cells.

The receptor was isolated from a female patient between 2 and 15 years old who had a stem cell transplant for aplastic anemia, so the T cells may come from the graft donor. Specimen: PBMCs, mostly from graft donor cells, collected 180 days after TCRalphabeta/CD19-depleted stem cell transplant. The sequence is built from TRBV4-3 and TRBJ2-1, with TRBD2 matching 12 junction bases. The nucleotide sequence reads as follows: TGCGCCAGCAGCCAAACTAGCGGGAGGACCTCCTACAATGAGCAGTTCTTC. This encodes CASSQTSGRTSYNEQFF.